Listed here is a single T cell receptor beta chain. Its specificity is unknown. The data stem from a study of T cells in Graves' hyperthyroidism and ophthalmopathy. Study outcomes and limitations: Among clonotypes expanded in thyroid above 0.001, most were also found in blood.

For Graves' hyperthyroidism to be stable, ophthalmopathy could not progress within 18 months. The CDR3 runs to 15 residues. The germline gives CDR1 MGHDK, CDR2 SYGVNS. TCR beta CDR3 region amplification was performed from RNA transcripts. Using the HTBI primer set, a first-round RT-PCR was run on the TCR CDR3. TCRdb re-called the multiplex PCR reads through MiXCR, storing one row per CDR3 protein. The sample holds around 97,000 distinct CDR3 sequences, less than 55% seen once. The receptor's source is a man aged 40-49 years with Graves' hyperthyroidism. The chain couples TRBV25-1 to TRBJ2-1, with 13 bases lining up with TRBD2. Sequenced input: blood. The CDR3 DNA follows: TGTGCTAGAGACCGGACTAGCGGGAGATACAATGAGCAGTTCTTC. This gives the protein CARDRTSGRYNEQFF.